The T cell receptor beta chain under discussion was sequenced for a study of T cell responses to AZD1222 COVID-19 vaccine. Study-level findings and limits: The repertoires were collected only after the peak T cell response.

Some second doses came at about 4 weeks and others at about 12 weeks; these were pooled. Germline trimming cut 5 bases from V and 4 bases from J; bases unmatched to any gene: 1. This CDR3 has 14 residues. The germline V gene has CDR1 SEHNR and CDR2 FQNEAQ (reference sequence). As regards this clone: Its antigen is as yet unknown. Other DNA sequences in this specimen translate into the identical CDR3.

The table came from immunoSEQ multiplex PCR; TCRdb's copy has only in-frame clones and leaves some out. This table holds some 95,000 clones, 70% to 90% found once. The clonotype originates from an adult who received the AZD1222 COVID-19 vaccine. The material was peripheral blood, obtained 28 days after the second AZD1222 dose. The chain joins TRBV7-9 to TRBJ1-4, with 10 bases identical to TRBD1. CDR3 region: CASSRTGGNEKLFF. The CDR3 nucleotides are TGTGCCAGCAGCCGGACAGGGGGTAATGAAAAACTGTTTTTT.